Presented here are 15 T cell receptor beta chains from one specimen sequenced in a study of blood T cell repertoires in COVID-19. Only in-frame clones appear in the TCRdb table, and some are missing; sequencing was by immunoSEQ multiplex PCR. The table records some 96,000 clones, 86% of them present only once. The sequenced sample was peripheral blood. These receptors were obtained from a man aged 50-59 years with acute or convalescent COVID-19.

CDR3 loop: CASSLRGANYGYTF. The CDR3, as DNA: TGTGCCAGCAGCCTCCGCGGGGCTAACTATGGCTACACCTTC. The chain links TRBV7-8 to TRBJ1-2; no clear D gene. CDR1 is SGHVS and CDR2 is FQNEAQ in the germline V gene. This CDR3 spans 14 amino acids. With 5 bases removed from V and 0 bases from J, the gap between germline ends came to 10 bases.

V and J are TRBV6-5 and TRBJ1-1, with TRBD1 as a possible D gene (5 bases). With 2 bases removed from V and 11 bases from J, the gap between germline ends came to 18 bases. The CDR3 covers 14 residues. Germline CDR1 reads MNHEY; CDR2 reads SVGAGI. CDR3 in DNA: TGTGCCAGCAGTTACGGGGGTCGGGGGTTCTCGGCTTTCTTT. Encoded protein: CASSYGGRGFSAFF.

The CDR3 spells CSVGPSGSRSDTQYF. CDR3 nucleotide sequence: TGCAGCGTTGGCCCGAGTGGGAGTAGGTCAGATACGCAGTATTTT. The chain carries TRBV29-1 and TRBJ2-3; possible D gene TRBD2, 5 bases. Germline V CDR1 and CDR2: SQVTM, ANQGSEA. Trimming removed 4 bases from V and 4 bases from J, with 18 bases in between. The CDR3 length is 15 residues.

In this sample, this clone turned up a few times. This chain links TRBV27 with TRBJ1-5, with a possible D match to TRBD1 (6 bases). The CDR3 loop spans 15 amino acids. CDR1 is MNHEY and CDR2 is SMNVEV in the germline V gene (reference sequence). Trimming removed 3 bases from V and 5 bases from J, with 14 bases in between. The DNA of the CDR3 is TGTGCCAGCAGTTTGATCGGGGGGGCCGATCAGCCCCAGCATTTT. Residues: CASSLIGGADQPQHF.

The chain combines TRBV7-9 with TRBJ2-5; 8 bases line up with TRBD1. The CDR3 contains 16 residues. Germline loops: CDR1 SEHNR, CDR2 FQNEAQ (reference sequence). Germline trimming cut 4 bases from V and 5 bases from J; bases unmatched to any gene: 12. The CDR3 nucleotides read TGTGCCAGCAGCTCCCCATGGGGGACAGGACCGGAGACCCAGTACTTC. This sequence encodes CASSSPWGTGPETQYF.

The genes are TRBV6-6 and TRBJ2-3; D may be TRBD2 (6 bases). The CDR3 is 15 residues long. CDR1 and CDR2 (germline): MNHNY, SVGAGI (reference sequence). V was pared by 5 bases and J by 0 bases, with 12 bases between. The CDR3 coding sequence is TGTGCCAGCAGTACAAGCGGGTCTAGCACAGATACGCAGTATTTT. It is translated as CASSTSGSSTDTQYF.

The chain employs TRBV3-1 (or the pseudogene TRBV3-2) and TRBJ2-3, with 9 positions matching TRBD2. The CDR3 loop spans 19 amino acids. Looked up from germline, CDR1 is LGHDT and CDR2 is YNNKEL (reference sequence). V was pared by 3 bases and J by 2 bases, with 15 bases of the junction left unmatched. The CDR3 region is CASSQSLIAGVESTDTQYF. DNA for the CDR3: TGTGCCAGCAGCCAGTCGTTGATAGCGGGAGTTGAGTCCACAGATACGCAGTATTTT.

V usage is TRBV5-6 and J usage is TRBJ2-2; TRBD1 aligns across 9 bases. Germline-derived CDR1 and CDR2 are SGHDT and YYEEEE. This CDR3 has 18 amino acids. J was trimmed by 4 bases and V by 3 bases; bases with no gene match: 13. The chain's CDR3 is CASSSGTGTIRGTGELFF. In nucleotides, the CDR3 is TGTGCCAGCAGCTCAGGGACAGGGACGATTCGGGGCACCGGGGAGCTGTTTTTT.

The chain is built from TRBV4-2 and TRBJ2-1; 8 nucleotides align to TRBD2. Germline lookup yields CDR1 LGHNA and CDR2 YNFKEQ. The CDR3 loop spans 16 amino acids. V gave up 2 bases and J gave up 7 bases; unmatched junction bases: 10. The chain's CDR3 is CASSQPTSELTNEQFF. The DNA of the CDR3 is TGTGCCAGCAGCCAACCGACTAGCGAATTAACAAATGAGCAGTTCTTC.

This chain joins TRBV7-9 and TRBJ2-6, with 8 bases matching TRBD1. The V gene's germline CDR1 is SEHNR and CDR2 FQNEAQ (reference sequence). The CDR3 extends over 17 amino acids. Losses at the gene ends were 4 bases for V and 0 bases for J; bases not matched to a gene: 5. CDR3 nucleotide sequence: TGTGCCAGCAGCTCACAGACAGGGGCCTCTGGGGCCAACGTCCTGACTTTC. Protein sequence: CASSSQTGASGANVLTF.

V is TRBV3-1 (or the pseudogene TRBV3-2) and J is TRBJ2-1; possible D gene TRBD1, 5 bases. The CDR3 runs 15 residues. Trimming took 1 base from V and 12 from J, leaving 19 bases between them. Germline V gene data show CDR1 as LGHDT and CDR2 as YNNKEL (reference sequence). The CDR3 protein is CASSQVELGARGQFF. CDR3 coding DNA: TGTGCCAGCAGCCAAGTAGAATTAGGGGCAAGGGGGCAGTTCTTC.

The genes are TRBV7-9 and TRBJ1-3, with 8 bases identical to TRBD1. With V trimmed by 0 bases and J by 2 bases, 0 bases remained unmatched. Germline V lookup: CDR1 SEHNR, CDR2 FQNEAQ (reference sequence). The CDR3 has 15 residues. The CDR3 DNA is TGTGCCAGCAGCTTAGCGGGACAGGCTGGAAACACCATATATTTT. Its translation is CASSLAGQAGNTIYF.

The chain combines TRBV19 with TRBJ2-7; 7 bases match TRBD2. Germline values: CDR1 LNHDA, CDR2 SQIVND (reference sequence). V lost 5 bases to trimming and J lost 2 bases; unmatched junction nucleotides: 3. The CDR3 sequence is 13 residues long. CDR3 residues: CASSWEGTYEQYF. The CDR3 nucleotides are TGTGCCAGTAGTTGGGAGGGAACCTACGAGCAGTACTTC.

V and J are TRBV4-1 and TRBJ2-7; D might be TRBD2 (6 bases). Looked up from germline, CDR1 is MGHRA and CDR2 is YSYEKL. V was cut by 4 bases and J by 7 bases, with 14 bases left in between. The CDR3 is made up of 13 amino acids. CDR3 residues: CASSRGEGDEQYF. For the CDR3, the DNA is TGCGCCAGCAGCCGCGGGGAAGGCGATGAGCAGTACTTC.

This chain connects TRBV6-5 to TRBJ1-1; TRBD1 is a possible D gene (5 bases). Trimming shortened V by 0 bases and J by 1 base, and 9 bases separated the two germline ends. This CDR3 region has 15 residues. The germline CDR1 and CDR2 sequences are MNHEY and SVGAGI. DNA for the CDR3: TGTGCCAGCAGTTACTCGATCGGGGGGAACACTGAAGCTTTCTTT. This encodes CASSYSIGGNTEAFF.